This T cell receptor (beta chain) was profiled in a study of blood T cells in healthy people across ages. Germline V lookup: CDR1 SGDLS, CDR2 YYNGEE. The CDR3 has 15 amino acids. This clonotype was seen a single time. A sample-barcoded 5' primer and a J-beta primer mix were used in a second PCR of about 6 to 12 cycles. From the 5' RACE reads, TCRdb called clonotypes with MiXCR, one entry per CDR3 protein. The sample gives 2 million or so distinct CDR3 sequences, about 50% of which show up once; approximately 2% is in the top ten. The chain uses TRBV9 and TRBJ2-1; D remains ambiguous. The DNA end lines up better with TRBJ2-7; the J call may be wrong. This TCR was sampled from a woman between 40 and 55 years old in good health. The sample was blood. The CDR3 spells CASTTDVGFYNEQYF. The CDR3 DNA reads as TGTGCCAGCACAACGGATGTGGGGTTCTACAATGAGCAGTACTTC.